One sample yielded the 27 T cell receptor beta chains listed below, sequenced in a study of blood T cell repertoires in COVID-19. Sequencing used immunoSEQ multiplex PCR; TCRdb keeps in-frame clones, though not all of them. The table lists 150,000 to 200,000 clones, over 70% of them singletons, with about 11% in the top ten. Sequenced input: PBMCs or T cells enriched from blood (not recorded which). All receptors come from a man in his fifties or sixties who had recovered from COVID-19.

J is TRBJ2-3 and V is TRBV2, with 9 bases that match TRBD2. Germline V gene sequence: CDR1 SNHLY, CDR2 FYNNEI. The CDR3 consists of 15 residues. V dropped 7 bases and J dropped 1; count of bases not matched to a gene: 6. CDR3 nucleotides: TGTGCCAGCACGGTGTTAGCGGGAGGCACAGATACGCAGTATTTT. This sequence encodes CASTVLAGGTDTQYF.

This clone was observed a single time. The genes are TRBV28 and TRBJ2-3; TRBD1 might be the D (5 bases). V lost 5 bases and J 4 bases, leaving 10 bases between the germline ends. CDR3 size: 13 residues. Germline lookup yields CDR1 MDHEN and CDR2 SYDVKM. The CDR3 protein is CASSRQGPDTQYF. CDR3 nucleotide sequence: TGTGCCAGCAGTCGGCAGGGTCCAGATACGCAGTATTTT.

The V call is TRBV9, the J call TRBJ2-1, with a tentative D call TRBD2 (5 bases). The CDR3 is 13 amino acids. V lost 7 bases, J lost 0 bases, and 8 bases lay in between. Germline V CDR1 and CDR2: SGDLS, YYNGEE. Here the CDR3 reads CASGTSSYNEQFF. CDR3 nucleotide sequence: TGTGCCAGCGGTACTAGCTCCTACAATGAGCAGTTCTTC.

This sequence joins TRBV5-1 and TRBJ1-1; a weak D match, TRBD1 (5 bases). The germline V gene encodes CDR1 SGHRS and CDR2 YFSETQ. Trimming pared 4 bases from V and 0 bases from J, leaving 13 bases between. This CDR3 is built from 15 residues. CDR3 amino acids: CASSQREGLNTEAFF. The CDR3 DNA follows: TGCGCCAGCAGCCAAAGGGAGGGGTTGAACACTGAAGCTTTCTTT.

The chain links TRBV11-2 to TRBJ1-5; tentatively, D is TRBD1 (5 bases). Per germline, CDR1 SGHAT and CDR2 FQNNGV. V was cut by 1 base and J by 0 bases, with 10 bases left in between. The CDR3 is 16 amino acids. The CDR3 DNA reads as TGTGCCAGCAGCTTAGTGAGCAGGGATAGCAATCAGCCCCAGCATTTT. This encodes CASSLVSRDSNQPQHF.

The J gene is TRBJ1-5, the V gene TRBV7-2; TRBD1 is a possible D gene (5 bases). The ends were cut back, 3 bases at V and 4 bases at J, with 13 bases in the middle. The CDR3 contains 15 residues. From germline, CDR1 is SGHTA and CDR2 FQGNSA. In DNA form, the CDR3 reads TGTGCCAGCAGCTTTTCCCCTGGGGGGAATCAGCCCCAGCATTTT. It codes for CASSFSPGGNQPQHF.

The chain uses TRBV9 and TRBJ2-5; D unresolved. In germline, CDR1 is SGDLS, CDR2 YYNGEE. Trimming took 5 bases from V and 8 from J, leaving 10 bases between them. This CDR3 comprises 11 residues. The CDR3 protein is CASSNEETQYF. CDR3 nucleotides: TGTGCCAGCAGTAATGAGGAAACCCAGTACTTC.

This sequence joins TRBV19 and TRBJ1-4; D uncertain. V was shortened by 5 bases and J by 8 bases, with 15 bases between the two germline ends. Per the germline V gene, CDR1 is LNHDA and CDR2 is SQIVND (reference sequence). The CDR3 spans 14 residues. CDR3 amino acids: CASSAGPMREKLFF. CDR3 DNA: TGTGCCAGTAGTGCGGGCCCCATGAGGGAAAAACTGTTTTTT. The full variable domain, completed using reference TRBV19 and TRBJ1-4, is DGGITQSPKYLFRKEGQNVTLSCEQNLNHDAMYWYRQDPGQGLRLIYYSQIVNDFQKGDIAEGYSVSREKKESFPLTVTSAQKNPTAFYLCASSAGPMREKLFFGSGTQLSVL.

This clone was recorded only once. This chain links TRBV2 with TRBJ1-2, with D tentatively TRBD1 (6 bases). CDR3 length equals 14 residues. Germline CDR1 reads SNHLY; CDR2 reads FYNNEI. Trimming pared 7 bases from V and 2 bases from J, leaving 14 bases between. The CDR3 loop reads CASIDGGQNYGYTF. The DNA for the CDR3 is TGTGCCAGCATTGACGGGGGGCAGAACTATGGCTACACCTTC.

This clone was counted once. This rearrangement joins TRBV18 to TRBJ1-6, with a tentative D call TRBD1 (6 bases). Germline V gives CDR1 KGHSH, CDR2 LQKENI. The length of the CDR3 is 15 residues. The V end lost 3 bases, the J end lost 9 bases, and 15 bases lay between the germline ends. The CDR3, as DNA: TGTGCCAGCTCACCGGGACAATCAGTTGGTTCACCCCTCCACTTT. Translating gives CASSPGQSVGSPLHF.

V gene TRBV3-1 (or the pseudogene TRBV3-2) combines with J gene TRBJ1-6; 7 positions agree with TRBD1. Germline assignment: CDR1 LGHDT and CDR2 YNNKEL (reference sequence). The CDR3 is 15 amino acids. V lost 4 bases to trimming and J lost 7 bases; unmatched junction nucleotides: 7. The CDR3 bases are TGTGCCAGCAGCCCAACCGGGACAGCGAATTCACCCCTCCACTTT. Its translation: CASSPTGTANSPLHF.

The chain has TRBV14 and TRBJ1-3, with D possibly matching TRBD1 (5 bases). The CDR3 has 17 residues. Germline lookup yields CDR1 SGHDN and CDR2 FVKESK. V was cut by 5 bases and J by 0 bases, with 17 bases left in between. In nucleotides, the CDR3 is TGTGCCAGCAGCGCCTGGGCAAGACAGACCTCTGGAAACACCATATATTTT. This sequence encodes CASSAWARQTSGNTIYF.

The genes are TRBV9 and TRBJ1-6; 9 bases map to TRBD1. Germline V lookup: CDR1 SGDLS, CDR2 YYNGEE. The CDR3 is made up of 14 amino acids. Germline trimming cut 6 bases from V and 9 bases from J; bases unmatched to any gene: 7. In DNA, the CDR3 is TGTGCCAGCACCCAGGGGACAGGGCCTTCACCCCTCCACTTT. It encodes CASTQGTGPSPLHF.

This clone was picked up one time. This chain joins TRBV6-5 and TRBJ2-5, with TRBD2 as a possible D gene (6 bases). Between the trimmed V and J ends, which lost 2 bases and 0 bases, there was a span of 10 bases. The CDR3 has 15 amino acids. Germline V CDR1 and CDR2: MNHEY, SVGAGI. CDR3 protein: CASSYRRTNQETQYF. The CDR3 nucleotides are TGTGCCAGCAGTTACCGGAGGACTAACCAAGAGACCCAGTACTTC.

This clone occurred many times. The chain uses TRBV11-2 and TRBJ1-5; TRBD1 is a possible D gene (5 bases). Germline V gene lookup returns CDR1 SGHAT and CDR2 FQNNGV. V shed 4 bases and J shed 7 bases, with 11 bases lying between them. There are 13 residues in the CDR3. The CDR3 here is CASSSGVGQPQHF. The CDR3 DNA reads as TGTGCCAGCAGCTCGGGGGTGGGGCAGCCCCAGCATTTT.

A single count supports this clone. This rearrangement joins TRBV6-1 to TRBJ2-5, with 7 nucleotides matching TRBD2. Unmatched junction bases numbered 11, after V lost 3 bases and J lost 7 bases. The length of the CDR3 is 15 residues. Germline V gene data show CDR1 as MNHNS and CDR2 as SASEGT. The chain's CDR3 is CASSEGGRADTTQYF. CDR3 nucleotides: TGTGCCAGCAGTGAGGGCGGGAGAGCTGATACGACCCAGTACTTC.

This chain joins TRBV2 and TRBJ2-2; 7 bases are a match to TRBD2. The CDR3 is 13 amino acids. Germline V CDR1 and CDR2: SNHLY, FYNNEI. V trimming: 3 bases; J trimming: 5 bases; junction bases outside the gene matches: 0. CDR3 DNA: TGTGCCAGCAGTGAGGGGGGGACCGGGGAGCTGTTTTTT. It translates to CASSEGGTGELFF.

A few counts support this clone. V gene TRBV5-1 combines with J gene TRBJ1-3, with D uncertain. The CDR3 loop spans 15 amino acids. Trimming removed 0 bases at V and 0 bases at J, with 7 bases between. Germline V gene lookup returns CDR1 SGHRS and CDR2 YFSETQ. The CDR3, as DNA: TGCGCCAGCAGCTTGGAAGGGAGCTCTGGAAACACCATATATTTT. Its translation is CASSLEGSSGNTIYF.

This clone was found a few times. The V and J genes are TRBV7-2 and TRBJ2-1; TRBD1 aligns across 7 bases. Germline lookup yields CDR1 SGHTA and CDR2 FQGNSA. There are 17 residues in the CDR3. The V and J ends lost 2 bases and 0 bases, in that order; junction bases with no gene match: 7. DNA for the CDR3: TGTGCCAGCAGCTTACTTTTGACAGGGCCCTCCTACAATGAGCAGTTCTTC. Translation gives CASSLLLTGPSYNEQFF.

The chain uses TRBV2 and TRBJ2-1, with TRBD2 matching over 13 bases. The V segment lost 7 bases and the J segment 7 bases; nucleotides outside the gene matches: 7. This CDR3 has 15 amino acids. Germline CDR1 reads SNHLY; CDR2 reads FYNNEI. The CDR3 protein is CASNLLAGGQNEQFF. The CDR3 DNA reads as TGTGCCAGCAACTTACTAGCGGGAGGGCAGAATGAGCAGTTCTTC.

The chain couples TRBV6-5 to TRBJ2-2; D is possibly TRBD2 (6 bases). The CDR3 consists of 14 residues. V lost 7 bases to trimming and J lost 1 base, with 10 bases between them. Germline V gene lookup returns CDR1 MNHEY and CDR2 SVGAGI. CDR3 in DNA: TGTGCCAGCAATGCGGGGTTGAACACCGGGGAGCTGTTTTTT. The encoded protein is CASNAGLNTGELFF.

The chain recombines TRBV7-3 with TRBJ1-1, with 9 positions matching TRBD1. There are 15 residues in the CDR3. Germline CDR1 reads SGHTA; CDR2 reads FQGTGA. Germline trimming cut 6 bases from V and 1 base from J; bases unmatched to any gene: 6. The CDR3 nucleotides are TGTGCCAGCAGGACCATGGGACAGGGGAACACTGAAGCTTTCTTT. It is translated as CASRTMGQGNTEAFF.

The CDR3 spells CASSSTSGRLNEQFF. DNA for the CDR3: TGTGCCAGTAGTTCGACTAGCGGGAGGTTAAATGAGCAGTTCTTC. The rearrangement uses TRBV19 and TRBJ2-1, with 13 bases that match TRBD2. After removal of 5 bases from V and 7 bases from J, the junction contained 5 bases not matched to a gene. The CDR3 length is 15 residues. The V gene's germline CDR1 is LNHDA and CDR2 SQIVND (reference sequence).

This clone has a handful of counts. The V and J genes are TRBV6-5 and TRBJ2-1; tentative D call: TRBD1 (6 bases). V lost 6 bases, J lost 12 bases, and 18 bases lay in between. Germline CDR1 and CDR2: MNHEY and SVGAGI. This CDR3 contains 13 residues. CDR3 in amino acids: CASSHGQSQGQFF. As DNA, the CDR3 is TGTGCCAGCAGCCACGGACAGTCCCAGGGGCAGTTCTTC.

This chain links TRBV7-6 with TRBJ2-3; 9 nucleotides agree with TRBD2. The CDR3 contains 15 residues. J gave up 6 bases and V 5 bases, and 9 bases lay outside the gene matches. Germline V gives CDR1 SGHVS, CDR2 FNYEAQ. This CDR3 reads CASSRSGRGRDTQYF. The CDR3 coding sequence is TGTGCCAGCAGCCGTAGCGGGAGAGGCCGGGATACGCAGTATTTT.

V is TRBV25-1 and J is TRBJ2-7, with D tentatively TRBD2 (6 bases). This CDR3 comprises 13 residues. Germline-derived CDR1 and CDR2 are MGHDK and SYGVNS. V dropped 7 bases and J dropped 1 base, with 11 bases sitting between them. CDR3 sequence (DNA): TGTGCCAGCATGGAGGCGGGATCCTACGAGCAGTACTTC. Translated, it gives CASMEAGSYEQYF.

This chain uses TRBV7-7 with TRBJ2-3; 10 positions match TRBD2. The CDR3 has 21 residues. With V trimmed by 2 bases and J by 1 base, 18 bases remained unmatched. CDR1 SSHAT and CDR2 FNYEAQ come from the germline V gene (reference sequence). The CDR3 DNA reads TGTGCCAGCAGCTTATCTCCCCCGGGGCAAACTAGCGGGGTGGGCACAGATACGCAGTATTTT. It yields the protein CASSLSPPGQTSGVGTDTQYF.